This T cell receptor beta chain was retrieved from a study of shared clonotypes between healthy human individuals (dated by TCRdb to 2018 to 2020). About the study as a whole: A few men and two women, aged 18 to 49 years, made up the cohort. Per donor, three plates each were used for CD4 naive and CD4 memory, two for CD8 naive, and one for CD8 memory. To estimate repertoire size and how much clonotypes are shared between individuals, the study performed deep sequencing of blood TCR repertoires from a few healthy adults. Different laboratories and diverse techniques were used to prepare libraries and sequence TCR repertoires, to increase sequencing depth and limit assay-specific biases. Each donor's leukapheresis produced roughly between roughly 0.9 and 8.9 billion PBMCs. Broad study findings and their caveats: About 5% of naive CD4, 3.5% of naive CD8, approximately 2.2% of memory CD4, and approximately 0.39% of memory CD8 clonotypes were shared across a few donors. Pairwise subsampling led to the expectation that sequencing depth would affect the degree of clonotype sharing among donors. Sampling was limited to blood, and TCR repertoires in tissue likely differ from TCR repertoires in blood. Incomplete sequencing was indicated by rarefaction of sorted-subset datasets, despite the large sequencing depth. Estimated clonotype richness was generally larger for naive than for memory subsets. Because the study included only a small number of donors, the genetic and exposure-history diversity represented was limited. Compared with non-shared clonotypes, the clonotypes found in all four sorted-subset donors had higher generation probabilities.

Donors were healthy HIV-negative adults with no recently reported acute infections or vaccinations. Every donor was a Caucasian adult residing in Nashville, Tennessee, USA. CD4+ T cells were enriched through magnetic negative selection, after which naive cells were positively selected on CD45RA and the remaining negative fraction served as the memory subset. Blood was collected by leukapheresis, and PBMCs were isolated by Ficoll-Histopaque density gradient centrifugation and then cryopreserved in liquid nitrogen vapor phase. Purity and quantity of every magnetically sorted T cell population were checked by analytical flow cytometry. Genomic DNA was isolated from each sorted fraction and quantified by UV absorbance on a Nanodrop 2000c. For CDR1 and CDR2, the germline V gene lists SGHTA and FQGNSA. The CDR3 starts with the cysteine, ends with the phenylalanine, and has 14 residues. The retained sequence is limited to the CDR3, 42 bases, with the frame set at the first base. Relative to germline, V is 7 bases shorter and J is 1 base shorter, with 11 bases between their ends.

Concerning this clone: Its antigen remains undetermined. Base qualities are not recorded, but no much larger clone differs from it by a single base.

TCR CDR3 regions were amplified from genomic DNA by multiplex PCR using the deep immunoSEQ assay. Extracted genomic DNA from each cell subset was distributed evenly across all wells of several immunoSEQ 96-well plates, and each plate was treated as a replicate. For sorted subsets, each replicate PCR was loaded with around 200 ng genomic DNA, equivalent to some 27,000 T cell genomes. The purified libraries were quantified using a Qubit 3.0 fluorometer, sized with a Bioanalyzer 2100, and then quantified again using the KAPA Library Quantification kit. Every immunoSEQ 96-well plate was sequenced on a separate single-read 150-cycle Illumina NextSeq 550 flow cell. As for the authors' bioinformatics: Because the immunoSEQ output included only junctional sequences and no quality scores, the filtering could not be the same as the filtering used for full-length reads. To assign V/J genes and CDR3, sequences were annotated against IMGT germline references using PyIR, a Python wrapper for IgBLAST v1.9. Reads were filtered out if the reads had weak V/J assignments (E-value above 1e-6), no CDR3, stop codons, out-of-frame junctions, or ambiguous translated residues. V3J clonotypes were defined as sequences sharing an identical inferred V gene, J gene, and CDR3 amino acid sequence. To compute the percentage overlap between repertoires, the number of shared unique clonotypes was divided by the size of the smaller repertoire. Three approaches were used to assess repertoire richness: RTK rarefaction, the Chao1 estimator, and Recon v2.1 estimates of unobserved clonotypes. For all TCRbeta clonotypes obtained by the gDNA method from a few donors, generation probabilities were computed with OLGA. As stored in TCRdb, this immuneACCESS dataset retains in-frame rearrangements with V and J assigned. A fraction of the clones does not appear; measured against another copy, unresolved V genes explain less than half of the discrepancy, and the remainder lacks a known reason. V, J and clone size were drawn from that table, and D and trimming were deduced from the DNA. Here the sample has 2 million to 2.5 million clones; approximately 94% occur a single time. The top ten hold roughly 0.13% of the sample.

The sequencing sample was made of naive CD4+ T cells sorted from blood. What the cell subset or site label conveys for this sample: CD45RA+ positively selected. This TCR was sampled from a man in his late teens or twenties in good health. This sequence uses TRBV7-2 and TRBJ2-1, with a tentative D gene TRBD2 over 5 matching bases. The DNA is TGTGCCAGCACTAGCCCCTTGTCCTACAATGAGCAGTTCTTC. Translation gives CASTSPLSYNEQFF.